A single sample gave rise to the 32 T cell receptor beta chains below, sequenced in a study of CD8 T cells in Susac syndrome. RNA was extracted with the RNeasy kit, and a quantity of roughly 0.5 to 1 ug was reverse transcribed using random hexamers. TCRdb fed the immunoSEQ multiplex PCR reads into MiXCR, producing one record per CDR3 protein. The repertoire consists of about 110,000 distinct CDR3 sequences, with less than 97% occurring once and the leading ten covering just over 0.095%. Sequencing was done on a sample of CD4+ T cells from PBMCs. The receptors were sampled from a human donor in good health.

The rearrangement joins TRBV7-2 to TRBJ2-7, with a weak D call TRBD1 (6 bases). CDR3 length: 13 amino acids. Germline CDR1 reads SGHTA; CDR2 reads FQGNSA. Trimming removed 8 bases at V and 0 bases at J, with 11 bases between. The CDR3 protein is CASGGRRSYEQYF. Written as DNA, the CDR3 is TGTGCCAGCGGGGGCCGCCGCTCCTACGAGCAGTACTTC.

The chain employs TRBV4-3 and TRBJ2-5, with 9 nucleotides matching TRBD1. The CDR3 sequence is 13 residues long. Germline trimming cut 10 bases from V and 4 bases from J; bases unmatched to any gene: 7. The germline gives CDR1 LGHNA, CDR2 YSLEER. The CDR3 DNA reads as TGCGCCACCGGGACAGGGCTTGGAGAGACCCAGTACTTC. Translating gives CATGTGLGETQYF.

The rearrangement joins TRBV3-1 to TRBJ1-1, with D tentatively TRBD1 (6 bases). Trimming pared 8 bases from V and 3 bases from J, leaving 13 bases between. This CDR3 spans 13 amino acids. Germline assignment: CDR1 LGHDT and CDR2 YNNKEL (reference sequence). CDR3 DNA: TGTGCCAGCCTAAAGGGGGGCGACACTGAAGCTTTCTTT. Translation: CASLKGGDTEAFF.

The chain has TRBV7-2 and TRBJ2-7, with 7 bases identical to TRBD1. The CDR3 extends over 12 amino acids. After removal of 3 bases from V and 6 bases from J, the junction contained 2 bases not matched to a gene. The germline CDR1 and CDR2 sequences are SGHTA and FQGNSA. The CDR3 DNA sequence: TGTGCCAGCAGCTTCACAGGGGTCGAGCAGTACTTC. Translation gives CASSFTGVEQYF. The whole variable domain, filled in from reference TRBV7-2 and TRBJ2-7, reads GAGVSQSPSNKVTEKGKDVELRCDPISGHTALYWYRQSLGQGLEFLIYFQGNSAPDKSGLPSDRFSAERTGGSVSTLTIQRTQQEDSAVYLCASSFTGVEQYFGPGTRLTVT.

The chain uses TRBV12-3 or TRBV12-4 and TRBJ1-1; 7 bases agree with TRBD1. The CDR3 totals 14 residues. The junction had 7 bases not matched to a gene; V was cut back by 8 bases and J by 1 base. The CDR3 nucleotides are TGTGCCAGCCTGACAGGGCTTGAGAACACTGAAGCTTTCTTT. Translated: CASLTGLENTEAFF.

V and J are TRBV7-3 and TRBJ2-7, with D unclear. The germline V gene has CDR1 SGHTA and CDR2 FQGTGA. V lost 4 bases, J lost 1 base, and 8 bases lay in between. The CDR3 contains 13 residues. DNA for the CDR3: TGTGCCAGCAGCTCTACTCCTTCCTACGAGCAGTACTTC. It is translated as CASSSTPSYEQYF.

The rearrangement uses TRBV20-1 and TRBJ1-6; TRBD1 might be the D (6 bases). The V gene's germline CDR1 is DFQATT and CDR2 SNEGSKA (reference sequence). V was shortened by 2 bases and J by 6 bases, with 14 bases between the two germline ends. CDR3 length: 15 amino acids. CDR3 bases: TGCAGTGCTAGAAGCCCACAGGGTGGTAATTCACCCCTCCACTTT. Encoded protein: CSARSPQGGNSPLHF.

The chain recombines TRBV29-1 with TRBJ2-5, with TRBD1 matching 7 bases. V gave up 5 bases and J gave up 6 bases; unmatched junction bases: 6. Germline V gene sequence: CDR1 SQVTM, CDR2 ANQGSEA. The CDR3 loop spans 12 amino acids. The CDR3 is CSVIPGGKTQYF. The CDR3 DNA reads TGCAGCGTTATCCCAGGGGGAAAGACCCAGTACTTC.

V is TRBV7-9 and J is TRBJ1-4; TRBD1 matches at 8 bases. The CDR3 has 14 residues. Germline V CDR1 and CDR2: SEHNR, FQNEAQ (reference sequence). The J segment lost 5 bases and the V segment lost 5 bases, leaving 4 bases of the junction unmatched. DNA for the CDR3: TGTGCCAGCAGCCCCAGGGGGCTGAATGAAAAACTGTTTTTT. It is translated as CASSPRGLNEKLFF.

This chain connects TRBV29-1 to TRBJ1-4; D gene uncertain. This CDR3 comprises 11 residues. Germline V gene sequence: CDR1 SQVTM, CDR2 ANQGSEA. The ends were cut back, 6 bases at V and 4 bases at J, with 6 bases in the middle. Here the CDR3 reads CSVRGNEKLFF. Written as DNA, the CDR3 is TGCAGCGTGCGGGGTAATGAAAAACTGTTTTTT.

V is TRBV12-3 or TRBV12-4 and J is TRBJ1-5; 7 bases fit TRBD1. The CDR3 spans 12 residues. V gave up 5 bases and J gave up 9 bases; unmatched junction bases: 4. The CDR3 region has the DNA TGTGCCAGCAGTGCCAGGGGGGGGCCCCAGCATTTT. Translated: CASSARGGPQHF.

This rearrangement joins TRBV20-1 to TRBJ2-7, with 10 bases matching TRBD1. V was clipped by 3 bases and J by 0 bases; unmatched bases: 2. The CDR3 length is 14 residues. Germline V gives CDR1 DFQATT, CDR2 SNEGSKA (reference sequence). CDR3 DNA sequence: TGCAGTGCTAGGGACAGGGGGGGCTCCTACGAGCAGTACTTC. Amino acids: CSARDRGGSYEQYF.

The chain employs TRBV6-5 and TRBJ2-5, with 7 positions matching TRBD2. After removal of 6 bases from V and 0 bases from J, the junction contained 7 bases not matched to a gene. Germline V gene sequence: CDR1 MNHEY, CDR2 SVGAGI. The CDR3 spans 15 residues. The DNA of the CDR3 is TGTGCCAGCAGGAGTGGCGGACTAGACCAAGAGACCCAGTACTTC. Its protein product is CASRSGGLDQETQYF.

V gene TRBV6-1 combines with J gene TRBJ2-7; TRBD1 aligns across 9 bases. The V gene end was trimmed by 2 bases and the J gene end by 2 bases; junction bases not matched to a gene: 4. Germline V gives CDR1 MNHNS, CDR2 SASEGT. This CDR3 region has 15 residues. The CDR3 region has the DNA TGTGCCAGCAGTGAACGACAGGGGGGTACCTACGAGCAGTACTTC. Its translation is CASSERQGGTYEQYF.

The rearrangement uses TRBV30 and TRBJ2-5; perhaps TRBD1 as D (5 bases). CDR1 and CDR2 from the germline V gene are GTSNPN and SVGIG (reference sequence). The V end was cut by 0 bases, the J end by 3 bases, with 5 bases between. There are 12 residues in the CDR3. CDR3: CAWSVQEETQYF. CDR3 bases: TGTGCCTGGAGTGTACAGGAAGAGACCCAGTACTTC.

The V call is TRBV29-1, the J call TRBJ2-5; D is possibly TRBD1 or TRBD2 (5 bases each). This CDR3 spans 13 amino acids. In germline, CDR1 is SQVTM, CDR2 ANQGSEA. Between the trimmed V and J ends, which lost 4 bases and 4 bases, there was a span of 13 bases. The CDR3 reads CSVVGTYGETQYF. The CDR3 region has the DNA TGCAGCGTTGTAGGGACGTACGGAGAGACCCAGTACTTC.

This clonotype was seen a handful of times. The rearrangement links TRBV7-2 to TRBJ2-3; D unresolved. Germline assignment: CDR1 SGHTA and CDR2 FQGNSA. V lost 1 base and J 0 bases, leaving 5 bases between the germline ends. The CDR3 is made up of 14 amino acids. CDR3 residues: CASSLGPSTDTQYF. As DNA, the CDR3 is TGTGCCAGCAGCTTAGGTCCTAGCACAGATACGCAGTATTTT.

CDR3 amino acids: CASSLESEMGTEAFF. The CDR3, as DNA: TGCGCCAGCAGCTTGGAATCGGAAATGGGAACTGAAGCTTTCTTT. The chain couples TRBV5-1 to TRBJ1-1; D is unclear. Germline CDR1 and CDR2: SGHRS and YFSETQ. The CDR3 sequence is 15 residues long. Trimming shortened V by 0 bases and J by 5 bases, and 14 bases separated the two germline ends.

J is TRBJ2-1 and V is TRBV7-6; 12 bases line up with TRBD2. V lost 1 base, J lost 9 bases, and 4 bases stayed unmatched. This CDR3 is 15 amino acids long. In germline, CDR1 is SGHVS, CDR2 FNYEAQ. CDR3 nucleotides: TGTGCCAGCAGCTTAGGGGCTAGCGGGGGGGGTGAGCAGTTCTTC. Translating gives CASSLGASGGGEQFF. The whole variable domain, filled in from reference TRBV7-6 and TRBJ2-1, reads GAGVSQSPRYKVTKRGQDVALRCDPISGHVSLYWYRQALGQGPEFLTYFNYEAQQDKSGLPNDRFSAERPEGSISTLTIQRTEQRDSAMYRCASSLGASGGGEQFFGPGTRLTVL.

The chain recombines TRBV20-1 with TRBJ2-1; 9 bases map to TRBD1. The CDR3 is 12 amino acids. Germline V CDR1 and CDR2: DFQATT, SNEGSKA (reference sequence). The ends lost 7 bases at V and 8 bases at J; junction bases unmatched: 6. The CDR3 sequence is CSGPGQGYEQFF. The CDR3 region has the DNA TGCAGTGGGCCGGGACAGGGTTATGAGCAGTTCTTC.

The CDR3 DNA sequence: TGTGCCAGCTCACAAGCGGGACAGGGTAACTATGGCTACACCTTC. This gives the protein CASSQAGQGNYGYTF. The rearrangement uses TRBV18 and TRBJ1-2; 9 nucleotides agree with TRBD1. CDR3 length equals 15 residues. CDR1 is KGHSH, CDR2 LQKENI, per germline. The ends lost 4 bases at V and 1 base at J; junction bases unmatched: 4.

The chain uses TRBV15 and TRBJ1-1; D is possibly TRBD1 (6 bases). Germline V CDR1 and CDR2: LNHNV, YYDKDF (reference sequence). CDR3 size: 14 residues. V lost 0 bases, J lost 5 bases, and 10 bases lay in between. The CDR3 DNA reads as TGTGCCACCAGCAGAGATGGGGGGCGGACTGAAGCTTTCTTT. Its protein is CATSRDGGRTEAFF.

The V and J genes are TRBV7-2 and TRBJ2-5, with 7 nucleotides matching TRBD2. Looked up from germline, CDR1 is SGHTA and CDR2 is FQGNSA. After removal of 4 bases from V and 6 bases from J, the junction contained 11 bases not matched to a gene. The CDR3 runs 15 residues. This CDR3 is CASSSSRGEGQTQYF. The CDR3 DNA reads as TGTGCCAGCAGCTCTTCCCGGGGGGAAGGTCAGACCCAGTACTTC.

The chain recombines TRBV20-1 with TRBJ2-7; TRBD1 is a possible D gene (6 bases). V lost 0 bases to trimming and J lost 2 bases, with 14 bases between them. From germline, CDR1 is DFQATT and CDR2 SNEGSKA (reference sequence). The CDR3 sequence is 15 residues long. The CDR3, as DNA: TGCAGTGCTAGAGATCCCCGAACAGGGACCTACGAGCAGTACTTC. It encodes CSARDPRTGTYEQYF.

This clonotype was seen once. The chain has TRBV18 and TRBJ2-3, with 7 positions matching TRBD1. CDR3 length: 15 amino acids. The germline V gene has CDR1 KGHSH and CDR2 LQKENI. V dropped 5 bases and J dropped 6; count of bases not matched to a gene: 11. The CDR3 loop is CASSSKRQGLDTQYF. The CDR3 nucleotides read TGTGCCAGCTCATCGAAAAGACAGGGCCTGGATACGCAGTATTTT.

Only one count was recorded for this clonotype. The rearrangement links TRBV25-1 to TRBJ2-7; D perhaps matches TRBD1 (6 bases). The CDR3 sequence is 12 residues long. Deletions cut 7 bases from V and 5 bases from J, with 12 bases between. Germline CDR1 and CDR2: MGHDK and SYGVNS. The CDR3 sequence is CASTQGLNEQYF. The CDR3 nucleotides are TGTGCCAGCACTCAGGGGTTGAACGAGCAGTACTTC.

This clonotype came up once. The V call is TRBV18, the J call TRBJ2-2; D perhaps matches TRBD1 (7 bases). The CDR3 loop spans 16 amino acids. CDR1 and CDR2 (germline): KGHSH, LQKENI. Trimming took off 2 bases at V and 7 bases at J, with 17 bases between the two ends. CDR3 in DNA: TGTGCCAGCTCACCATCGAGACAGGGAGGTGGCGGGGAGCTGTTTTTT. It yields the protein CASSPSRQGGGGELFF.

The sample holds a few counts of this clonotype. V gene TRBV6-5 combines with J gene TRBJ1-5, with D uncertain. Germline values: CDR1 MNHEY, CDR2 SVGAGI. The CDR3 totals 13 residues. Trimming removed 0 bases at V and 7 bases at J, with 7 bases between. CDR3 sequence reads: CASSYSSGQPQHF. CDR3 coding DNA: TGTGCCAGCAGTTACTCTTCAGGCCAGCCCCAGCATTTT.

This chain uses TRBV4-1 with TRBJ2-5; no definite D call. The germline CDR1 and CDR2 sequences are MGHRA and YSYEKL. This CDR3 spans 13 amino acids. The V end was cut by 2 bases, the J end by 5 bases, with 9 bases between. CDR3 coding DNA: TGCGCCAGCAGCCAAACCTTGGGGGAGACCCAGTACTTC. This gives the protein CASSQTLGETQYF.

CDR3 sequence reads: CASSLGQGPTDTQYF. Here the CDR3 DNA reads TGTGCCAGCAGCTTGGGACAGGGCCCAACAGATACGCAGTATTTT. The chain carries TRBV5-4 and TRBJ2-3; TRBD1 matches at 7 bases. The V gene's germline CDR1 is SGHNT and CDR2 YYREEE (reference sequence). This CDR3 is built from 15 residues. V trimming: 0 bases; J trimming: 3 bases; junction bases outside the gene matches: 4.

J is TRBJ2-3 and V is TRBV5-6; D not certain. Trimming removed 5 bases from V and 5 bases from J, with 12 bases in between. The CDR3 is made up of 13 amino acids. CDR1 SGHDT and CDR2 YYEEEE come from the germline V gene. The CDR3 nucleotides are TGTGCCAGCAGACGGACGGACGGAGATACGCAGTATTTT. Translated, it gives CASRRTDGDTQYF.

The chain couples TRBV18 to TRBJ2-3, with no clear D. CDR1 KGHSH and CDR2 LQKENI come from the germline V gene. The V gene lost 3 bases and the J gene lost 2 bases, with 9 bases spanning the gap. The CDR3 runs 14 residues. CDR3 in amino acids: CASSPSVYTDTQYF. Written as DNA, the CDR3 is TGTGCCAGCTCACCCAGTGTATACACAGATACGCAGTATTTT.